Described below is a single TCR beta chain sequence and its context. Its antigen is not known. This entry is derived from a study of shared clonotypes between healthy human individuals. Findings of the study overall: Across subsets, estimated richness was generally greater for naive than for memory populations. Among four donors, roughly 5% of naive CD4 clonotypes were found in common. For sorted subsets, rarefaction showed incomplete sequencing despite large depth. Generation probabilities were higher for clonotypes shared across all four sorted-subset donors than for unshared ones.

Sequencing was performed with immunoSEQ multiplex PCR; in TCRdb, only in-frame clones are kept and a portion is missing. The table records 650,000 to 800,000 clones, around 70% of them present only once. The CDR3 is made up of 11 amino acids. Between the trimmed V and J ends, which lost 3 bases and 9 bases, there was a span of 9 bases. The germline CDR1 and CDR2 sequences are SGHRS and YFSETQ. The sequencing input was memory CD4+ T cells sorted from blood. Subset here: CD45RA-negative fraction. This chain links TRBV5-1 with TRBJ2-5; D remains ambiguous. The TCR sequence derives from a woman between 25 and 40 years old in good health. As DNA, the CDR3 is TGCGCCAGCAGCTCGGAAGGTGCCCAGTACTTC. It yields the protein CASSSEGAQYF.